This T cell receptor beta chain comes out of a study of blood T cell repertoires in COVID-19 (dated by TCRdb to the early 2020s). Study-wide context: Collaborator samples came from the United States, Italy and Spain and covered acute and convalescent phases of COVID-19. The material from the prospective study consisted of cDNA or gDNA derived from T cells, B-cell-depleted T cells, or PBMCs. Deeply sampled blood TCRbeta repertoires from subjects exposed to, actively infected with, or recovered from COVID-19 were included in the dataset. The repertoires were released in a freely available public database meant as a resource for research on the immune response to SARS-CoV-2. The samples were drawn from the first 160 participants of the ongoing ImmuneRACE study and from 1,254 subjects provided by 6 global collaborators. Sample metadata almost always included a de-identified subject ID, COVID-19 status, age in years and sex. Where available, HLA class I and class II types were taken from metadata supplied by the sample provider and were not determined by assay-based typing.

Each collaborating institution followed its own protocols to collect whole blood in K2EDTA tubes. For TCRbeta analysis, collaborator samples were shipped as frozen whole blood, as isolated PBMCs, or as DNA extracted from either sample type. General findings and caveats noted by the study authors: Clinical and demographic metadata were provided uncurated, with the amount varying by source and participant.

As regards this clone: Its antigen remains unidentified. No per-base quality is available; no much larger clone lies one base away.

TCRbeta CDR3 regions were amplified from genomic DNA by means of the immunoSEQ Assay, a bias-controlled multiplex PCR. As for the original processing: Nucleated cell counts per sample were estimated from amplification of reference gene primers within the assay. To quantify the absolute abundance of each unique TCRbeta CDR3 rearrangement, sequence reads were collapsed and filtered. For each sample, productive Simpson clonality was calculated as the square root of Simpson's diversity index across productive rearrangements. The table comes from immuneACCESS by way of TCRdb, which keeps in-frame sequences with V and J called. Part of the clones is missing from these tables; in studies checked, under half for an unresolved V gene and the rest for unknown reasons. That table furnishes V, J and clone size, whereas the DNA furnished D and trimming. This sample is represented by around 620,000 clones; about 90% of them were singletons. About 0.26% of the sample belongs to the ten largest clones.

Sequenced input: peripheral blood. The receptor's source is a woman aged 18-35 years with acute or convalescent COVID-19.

The CDR3 protein: CASSSPTGGNTEAFF. The DNA sequence follows: TGTGCCAGCAGCTCACCGACAGGGGGGAACACTGAAGCTTTCTTT. This chain is built from TRBV5-4 and TRBJ1-1; 9 bases in the middle match TRBD1. The CDR3 measures 15 amino acids from cysteine to phenylalanine. CDR3 DNA only is kept here, 45 bases in frame from base 1. V has 3 bases trimmed and J has 1 base trimmed; junction bases matching no gene number 4. CDR1 and CDR2 are drawn from the germline V gene (reference sequence): SGHNT, YYREEE.